The T cell receptor (beta chain) described here comes from a study of cytomegalovirus exposure and HLA in healthy donors. Study results and caveats: In a later analysis, common viral pathogens appeared linked to several of the most significant clusters.

The primer mix had 60 Vbeta and 13 Jbeta primers. In the original processing: Later, an analysis found tens of millions of unique TCR beta chains, and 8.5 million to 12 million of these were shared. This table comes from immunoSEQ multiplex PCR, and its TCRdb copy is limited to in-frame clones, with some not included. Clonal size and the V and J genes are those of that table, whereas D and trimming came from the DNA. The sample includes over 100,000 clones, around three quarters of them seen just once. This clone is a singleton in its sample. The antigen is undetermined. The ends were cut back, 4 bases at V and 7 bases at J, with 19 bases in the middle. The CDR3 is 16 amino acids. Per germline, CDR1 LNHNV and CDR2 YYDKDF (reference sequence).

The chain carries TRBV15 and TRBJ1-4; D may be TRBD1 (6 bases). The TCR sequence derives from a woman in her 30s in good health and CMV-seropositive. The sample taken for sequencing was PBMCs. For the CDR3, the DNA is TGTGCCACCAGCAAAGAGCGATGGACAGTCGGTGAAAAACTGTTTTTT. This sequence encodes CATSKERWTVGEKLFF.